A selection of T cell receptor beta chains follows, all from one sample in a study of shared clonotypes between healthy human individuals. The data were produced by immunoSEQ multiplex PCR, yet TCRdb's version contains in-frame clones alone and is incomplete. The sample lists hundreds of thousands of clones, 96% seen once, with around 0.1% in the top ten. The sample comprised naive CD8+ T cells sorted from blood. The receptors originated from a woman aged 25-40 years in good health. The CDR3 runs from the conserved cysteine through the conserved F or W. The D gene is left open where the match is weak. Expanded clones are given a class, and other clones once, few, many or no size at all.

D	size	J	V	DNA	CDR3
-	-	TRBJ2-7	TRBV10-1	TGCGCCAGATGGACAGCACCATTTTACGAGCAGTACTTC	CARWTAPFYEQYF
-	-	TRBJ2-3	TRBV28	TGTGCCAGCAGTTTTCTCGGCAGTGTCCCTAGCACAGATACGCAGTATTTT	CASSFLGSVPSTDTQYF
TRBD2	-	TRBJ2-5	TRBV5-6	TGTGCCAGCAGCTTGGCTAGCGGGAGGGCCGTACAAGAGACCCAGTACTTC	CASSLASGRAVQETQYF
TRBD2	-	TRBJ2-7	TRBV7-8	TGTGCCAGCAGCCTCGGACTAGCGGGAGTTGATCCCTACGAGCAGTACTTC	CASSLGLAGVDPYEQYF
-	-	TRBJ2-2	TRBV7-5	TGTGTCAGAAGCTTTCGGAGGGCCGGTACCGGGGAGCTGTTTTTT	CVRSFRRAGTGELFF
-	-	TRBJ2-7	TRBV4-1	TGCGCCAGCAGCCAAGGACTATTTGAGTACGAGCAGTACTTC	CASSQGLFEYEQYF
-	-	TRBJ2-7	TRBV10-2	TGCGCCAGCAGTAAGAGCATCTACGAGCAGTACTTC	CASSKSIYEQYF
TRBD2	-	TRBJ2-2	TRBV7-9	TGTGCCAGCCGCGGGAGCGGGGAGCTGTTTTTT	CASRGSGELFF
-	-	TRBJ1-2	TRBV5-8	TGTGCCAGCAGCTTGATAGCGCGTCAAGCTAACTATGGCTACACCTTC	CASSLIARQANYGYTF
TRBD2	-	TRBJ2-7	TRBV9	TGTGCCAGCAGCGGGACTAGCGGGAGGGACGAGCAGTACTTC	CASSGTSGRDEQYF
TRBD1	-	TRBJ2-7	TRBV19	TGTGCCAGTAGCGAAAAACAGGGGTCGCTACGCGAGCAGTACTTC	CASSEKQGSLREQYF
TRBD2	-	TRBJ2-2	TRBV28	TGTGCCAGCAGTTCGTCAGGGATTAGCGGGAAGGAGGAGCTGTTTTTT	CASSSSGISGKEELFF
-	-	TRBJ2-3	TRBV7-8	TGTGCCAGCAGCTTAGTGACCGGGAGCGACACAGATACGCAGTATTTT	CASSLVTGSDTDTQYF
-	-	TRBJ1-6	TRBV7-6	TGTGCCAGCAGCGCAGCGACAGGATATAATTCACCCCTCCACTTT	CASSAATGYNSPLHF
-	once	TRBJ2-7	TRBV7-9	TGTGCCAGCAGCTCGGGACTCCAGTACGAGCAGTACTTC	CASSSGLQYEQYF
TRBD2	once	TRBJ2-5	TRBV28	TGTGCCAGCAGTTTAAGTCCTAGCGGGGTCCAAGAGACCCAGTACTTC	CASSLSPSGVQETQYF
-	-	TRBJ1-5	TRBV19	TGTGCCAGTGATACCGGGACCGATCATCAGCCCCAGCATTTT	CASDTGTDHQPQHF
-	-	TRBJ2-5	TRBV18	TGTGCCAGCTCACCGCCGGAAGTCGGGCGGCAAGAGACCCAGTACTTC	CASSPPEVGRQETQYF
-	-	TRBJ2-1	TRBV7-9	TGTGCCAGCAGCTTACAGGGAACTGAGCAGTTCTTC	CASSLQGTEQFF
-	-	TRBJ2-6	TRBV9	TGTGCCAGCAGCGTAGGGCGCTCTGGGGCCAACGTCCTGACTTTC	CASSVGRSGANVLTF
-	-	TRBJ1-4	TRBV7-8	TGTGCCAGCAGCTTAGCGAATGTACAGACTATAGGTGAAAAACTGTTTTTT	CASSLANVQTIGEKLFF
TRBD1	-	TRBJ2-7	TRBV5-5	TGTGCCAGCAGCTTTCCCACTGGGCAGGGGGTCTACGAGCAGTACTTC	CASSFPTGQGVYEQYF
TRBD1	-	TRBJ1-5	TRBV6-6	TGTGCCAGCAGTTTCGGGACAGCATACAATCAGCCCCAGCATTTT	CASSFGTAYNQPQHF
-	-	TRBJ2-7	TRBV6-5	TGTGCCAGCAGTTTCCAAACGACCTCCTACGAGCAGTACTTC	CASSFQTTSYEQYF
TRBD1	-	TRBJ1-2	TRBV9	TGTGCCAGCAGCTTAAACCGGGACAGGGGGCATGTAGACGGCTACACCTTC	CASSLNRDRGHVDGYTF
TRBD1	-	TRBJ1-5	TRBV6-5	TGTGCCAGCAGTATGACAGGGGATAGCAATCAGCCCCAGCATTTT	CASSMTGDSNQPQHF
TRBD1	-	TRBJ2-7	TRBV30	TGTGCCTGGGGCCTGGGACAGGGGGCGGGAGAGCAGTACTTC	CAWGLGQGAGEQYF
-	-	TRBJ2-7	TRBV6-6	TGTGCCAGCAGCCGCCTCGGGTTCGAGGACTACGAGCAGTACTTC	CASSRLGFEDYEQYF
TRBD2	-	TRBJ2-1	TRBV27	TGTGCCAGCAGTTTTGGGGCGGGAGGGGGGTACAATGAGCAGTTCTTC	CASSFGAGGGYNEQFF
TRBD1	-	TRBJ2-7	TRBV2	TGTGCCAGCAGTGCCTCGACCGGGACAGGGGATTACGAGCAGTACTTC	CASSASTGTGDYEQYF
-	-	TRBJ2-3	TRBV5-6	TGTGCCAGCAGCTTCCCACGGAGCACAGATACGCAGTATTTT	CASSFPRSTDTQYF
-	-	TRBJ2-3	TRBV5-1	TGCGCCAGCAGCTTGGCTAGCGGCACAGATACGCAGTATTTT	CASSLASGTDTQYF
-	-	TRBJ1-5	TRBV2	TGTGCCAGCAGTGTTCAGGCATTCAATCAGCCCCAGCATTTT	CASSVQAFNQPQHF
-	-	TRBJ1-1	TRBV27	TGTGCCAGCAGTTTATCTACAGGGTTGGATGCCACTGAAGCTTTCTTT	CASSLSTGLDATEAFF
-	-	TRBJ1-5	TRBV4-1	TGCGCCAGCAGCCAACTACATAGCAATCAGCCCCAGCATTTT	CASSQLHSNQPQHF
TRBD2	-	TRBJ2-1	TRBV4-1	TGCGCCAGCAGCCAAGACTGGAGGCGACTAGCGGGATCCTACAATGAGCAGTTCTTC	CASSQDWRRLAGSYNEQFF
TRBD2	-	TRBJ2-5	TRBV19	TGTGCCAGTAGTATCGGCACGTGGACTAGCGGTCCCACGGGGGAGACCCAGTACTTC	CASSIGTWTSGPTGETQYF
TRBD2	-	TRBJ2-3	TRBV9	TGTGCCAGCAGCCTAGCGGGAGGGTCAGATACGCAGTATTTT	CASSLAGGSDTQYF
-	-	TRBJ1-3	TRBV4-1	TGCGCCAGCAGCCAAGATTGGGGGGGCCTTGGAAACACCATATATTTT	CASSQDWGGLGNTIYF
TRBD2	-	TRBJ2-7	TRBV5-1	TGCGCCAGCAGCTTTCGGGAGGGCGAGCAGTACTTC	CASSFREGEQYF
TRBD1	-	TRBJ2-7	TRBV5-5	TGTGCCAGCAGCGACCGGGACAGCCAAGCCTACGAGCAGTACTTC	CASSDRDSQAYEQYF
TRBD1	-	TRBJ2-1	TRBV19	TGTGCCACGGGACAGAACAATGAGCAGTTCTTC	CATGQNNEQFF
TRBD2	once	TRBJ2-1	TRBV19	TGTGCCAGTACCCATCGCCCGGGACTAGGGGTAGGTGAGCAGTTCTTC	CASTHRPGLGVGEQFF
-	-	TRBJ2-7	TRBV10-1	TGCGCCAGCAGTAACTCCCAATCGGGAGTGGGCGAGCAGTACTTC	CASSNSQSGVGEQYF
TRBD2	-	TRBJ2-5	TRBV6-1	TGTGCCAGCAGTGAAGGTCCCCTAGCGGGAGTTTCAGAGACCCAGTACTTC	CASSEGPLAGVSETQYF
TRBD2	-	TRBJ2-2	TRBV7-8	TGTGCCAGCAGCCCCGGACTAGCGGGAGCCGGGGAGCTGTTTTTT	CASSPGLAGAGELFF
TRBD1	-	TRBJ2-1	TRBV7-9	TGTGCCAGCACGATAAGGACAGGACGGCACAATGAGCAGTTCTTC	CASTIRTGRHNEQFF
TRBD2	-	TRBJ2-5	TRBV9	TGTGCCAGCAGCGTAGGTACTAGCGGGAGTAGAGAGACCCAGTACTTC	CASSVGTSGSRETQYF
TRBD1	-	TRBJ2-7	TRBV7-9	TGTGCCAGCAGCGACGGACAGGAGTACGAGCAGTACTTC	CASSDGQEYEQYF